This T cell receptor beta chain derives from a study of T-cell memory formation after mild COVID-19 (dated by TCRdb to about 2021). Regarding the study in general: Most TCR sequence clusters were specific to one of the two donors. Longitudinal TCRalpha and TCRbeta repertoire sequencing tracked T-cell clones expanding and contracting after mild COVID-19 in a couple of donors. The cohort was made up of two young adult volunteers, one female and one male, who were previously healthy. General findings and caveats noted by the study authors: Clones that contracted from day 15 to 85 showed balanced CD4/CD8 phenotypes, whereas a second wave of clones that expanded from day 15 to 37 leaned towards CD4+. The detection of some responding clones in pre-infection memory suggests that pre-existing cross-reactive memory T cells joined the SARS-CoV-2 response. Contracting CD4+ clones were found mainly in CM and EM memory subsets, while CD8+ clones were enriched in EMRA. Whether the second-wave clones peaking on day 37 were SARS-CoV-2 specific was not confirmed. The study included only a couple of mild cases, and larger cohorts that include severe cases with pre-infection samples were judged to be necessary.

PBMCs were isolated by Ficoll-Paque density gradient centrifugation. Sequencing used an Illumina NovaSeq 6000. Using 5'RACE with constant-segment primers, TCRalpha and TCRbeta cDNA libraries were constructed, with sample barcodes and unique molecular identifiers added in the process. RNA was extracted from every sample with Trizol reagent. Library amplification was performed in two PCR steps, and a second sample barcode and Illumina TruSeq adapters were introduced in the second step. The libraries were sequenced on an Illumina NovaSeq using 2 x 150 bp paired-end reads. As for the original processing: With migec v1.2.7, reads were demultiplexed and then collapsed into UMI-guided consensus sequences. Using mixcr v2.1.11, the UMI consensuses were aligned to TRA and TRB V and J templates and assembled into clonotypes. Expanded or contracted clonotypes were those called significant by both edgeR and NoisET, with noise models trained on biological replicates. For edgeR calls, a false discovery rate-adjusted p below 0.01 and a log2 fold-change threshold of 1 were applied. PCA with hierarchical clustering of max-normalized trajectories of the 1000 most abundant clonotypes was used as exploratory dynamics analysis. Each responding clone was given a CD4 or CD8 phenotype based on the CD4+ and CD8+ repertoires, which had been sequenced separately. The public reads were reprocessed in TCRdb via fastp at Q25 and MiXCR, keeping in-frame beta chains. One record per CDR3 amino acid sequence lists the most common genes and DNA. It is TCRdb's table, rather than the study itself, that gives the V and J calls and clone size. The sample contains roughly 250,000 distinct CDR3 sequences, roughly 15% of them found a single time. Jointly, the top ten make up 3.5% of the sample.

From cysteine to phenylalanine, the CDR3 is 19 amino acids long. The DNA shown is the 57-base CDR3, in frame from base 1. The germline ends are 21 bases apart after V is trimmed by 0 bases and J by 3 bases. CDR1 is given as LGHDT and CDR2 as YNNKEL, both from the germline V gene (reference sequence). For this clonotype: Its antigen remains undetermined. Base qualities are not at hand, and no much larger clone is one base apart.

The receptor was isolated from a man aged 18 to 29 who had mild COVID-19 (a few samples of this study predate the infection). The sample titles of this study are shuffled in the database, so cell type and time point are left out; the donor was told from shared clones. The material sequenced was PBMCs or a T cell subset sorted from them (not recorded which). The chain employs TRBV3-1 and TRBJ2-1; 5 matching bases give a weak D call of TRBD1. The CDR3 amino acid sequence is: CASSQEEGKGPTGYNEQFF. The DNA reads TGTGCCAGCAGCCAAGAGGAAGGTAAGGGGCCCACTGGCTACAATGAGCAGTTCTTC.